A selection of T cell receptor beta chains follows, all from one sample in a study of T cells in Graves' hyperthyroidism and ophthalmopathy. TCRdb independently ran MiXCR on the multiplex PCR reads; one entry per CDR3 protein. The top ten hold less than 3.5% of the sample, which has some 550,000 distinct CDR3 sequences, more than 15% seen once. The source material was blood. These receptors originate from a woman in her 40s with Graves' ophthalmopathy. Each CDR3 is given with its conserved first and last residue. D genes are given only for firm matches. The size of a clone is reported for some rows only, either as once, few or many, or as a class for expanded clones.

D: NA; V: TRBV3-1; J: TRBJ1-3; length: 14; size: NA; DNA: TGTGCCAGCAGTCCCGGGACGGATGGAAACACCATATATTTT; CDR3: CASSPGTDGNTIYF
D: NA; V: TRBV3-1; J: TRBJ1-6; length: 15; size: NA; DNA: TGTGCCAGCAGCCAAGTTCCCCTGGGCGTCATCCCCCTCCACTTT; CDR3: CASSQVPLGVIPLHF
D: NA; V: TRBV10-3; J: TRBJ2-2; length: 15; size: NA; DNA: TGTGCCATCAGTGAGTTCGATACCGGCACCGGGGAGCTGTTTTTT; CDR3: CAISEFDTGTGELFF
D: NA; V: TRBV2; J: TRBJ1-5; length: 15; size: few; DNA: TGTGCCAGCAGTGATAGGGCAGGGAGAAGTCAGCCCCAGCATTTT; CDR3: CASSDRAGRSQPQHF
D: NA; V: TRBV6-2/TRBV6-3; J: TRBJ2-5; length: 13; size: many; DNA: TGTGCCAGCAGTTGGGCGGGGAAAGAGACCCAGTACTTC; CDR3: CASSWAGKETQYF
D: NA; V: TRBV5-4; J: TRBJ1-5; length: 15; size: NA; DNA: TGTGCCAGCAGCTTGGGTTCCATCCTGGATCAGCCCCAGCATTTT; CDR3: CASSLGSILDQPQHF
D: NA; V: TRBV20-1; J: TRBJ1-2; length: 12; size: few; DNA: TGCAGTGCTAGAGATCGCAGGGCTGGCTACACCTTC; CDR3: CSARDRRAGYTF
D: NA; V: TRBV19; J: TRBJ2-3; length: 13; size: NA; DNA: TGTGCCAGTAGTATCAAAGCCGGAGATACGCAGTATTTT; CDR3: CASSIKAGDTQYF
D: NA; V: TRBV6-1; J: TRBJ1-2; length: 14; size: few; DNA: TGTGCCAGCAGTTATCAGGGGCGAGGGTATGGCTACACCTTC; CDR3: CASSYQGRGYGYTF
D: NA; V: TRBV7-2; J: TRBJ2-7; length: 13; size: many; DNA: TGTGCCAGCAGCTTAGCTGGGGTCAGCGAGCAGTACTTC; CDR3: CASSLAGVSEQYF
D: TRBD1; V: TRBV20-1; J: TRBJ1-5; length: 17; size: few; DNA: TGCAGTGCTACCACGGACAGGGGGTTCGGGAGCAATCAGCCCCAGCATTTT; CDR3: CSATTDRGFGSNQPQHF
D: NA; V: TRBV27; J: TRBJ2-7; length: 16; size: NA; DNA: TGTGCCAGCAGTTTACAAGGGGGGGTGTCCTCCTACGAGCAGTACTTC; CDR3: CASSLQGGVSSYEQYF
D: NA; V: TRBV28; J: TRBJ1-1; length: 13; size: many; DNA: TGTGCCACCACAAACCCCGCCGGGGCCGAAGCTTTCTTT; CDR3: CATTNPAGAEAFF
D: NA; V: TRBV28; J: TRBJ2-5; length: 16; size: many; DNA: TGTGCCAGCAGTTTGAATCCGGGACAAACACAAGAGACCCAGTACTTC; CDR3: CASSLNPGQTQETQYF
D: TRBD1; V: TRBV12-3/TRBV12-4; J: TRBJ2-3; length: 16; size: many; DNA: TGTGCCAGCAGTCTGGCCGGGGACAGGTTGGCAGATACGCAGTATTTT; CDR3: CASSLAGDRLADTQYF
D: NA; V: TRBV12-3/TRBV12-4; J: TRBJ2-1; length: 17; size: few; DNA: TGTGCCAGCAGTCCACGCATCCCCCTCGGCGGCTACAATGAGCAGTTCTTC; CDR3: CASSPRIPLGGYNEQFF
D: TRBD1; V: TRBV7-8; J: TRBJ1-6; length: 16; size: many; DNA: TGTGCCAGCCATTTTGACCCGGGACAGGGCAATTCACCCCTCCACTTT; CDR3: CASHFDPGQGNSPLHF
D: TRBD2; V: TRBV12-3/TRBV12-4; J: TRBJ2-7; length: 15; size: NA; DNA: TGTGCCAGCAGTTTAAGACTAGCGGCTCACTACGAGCAGTACTTC; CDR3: CASSLRLAAHYEQYF
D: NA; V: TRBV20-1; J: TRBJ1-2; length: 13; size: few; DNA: TGCAGTGCTAGAGTGGGTGGGGACTGGGGCTACACCTTC; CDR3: CSARVGGDWGYTF
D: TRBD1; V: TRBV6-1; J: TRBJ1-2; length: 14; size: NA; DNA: TGTGCCGCGAGACGGGACAGGCGAGATTATGGCTACACCTTC; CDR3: CAARRDRRDYGYTF
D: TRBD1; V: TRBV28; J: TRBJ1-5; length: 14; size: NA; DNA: TGTGCCAGCAGACAGACAGGGGGCTATCAGCCCCAGCATTTT; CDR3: CASRQTGGYQPQHF
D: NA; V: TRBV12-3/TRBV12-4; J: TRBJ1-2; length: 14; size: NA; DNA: TGTGCCAGCAGTTGGGGGGCAGGGACCTATGGCTACACCTTC; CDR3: CASSWGAGTYGYTF
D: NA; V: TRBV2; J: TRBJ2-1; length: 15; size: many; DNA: TGTGCCAGCAGTGGGCAACTCCGCTCCTACAATGAGCAGTTCTTC; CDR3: CASSGQLRSYNEQFF
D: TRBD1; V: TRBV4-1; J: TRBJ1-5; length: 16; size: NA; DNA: TGCGCCAGCAGCCAGCCAACAGGGGCGCGCAATCAGCCCCAGCATTTT; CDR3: CASSQPTGARNQPQHF
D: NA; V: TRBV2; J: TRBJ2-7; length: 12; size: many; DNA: TGTGCCAGCACCCTTCTGCAGTACGAGCAGTACTTC; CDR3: CASTLLQYEQYF
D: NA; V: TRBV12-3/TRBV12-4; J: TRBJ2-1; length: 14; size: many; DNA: TGTGCCAGCACTTTCCACCAATTGGACAATGAGCAGTTCTTC; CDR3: CASTFHQLDNEQFF
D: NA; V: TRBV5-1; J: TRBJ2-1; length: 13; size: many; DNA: TGCGCCAGCAGCTCAACACTCTCCCATGAGCAGTTCTTC; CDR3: CASSSTLSHEQFF
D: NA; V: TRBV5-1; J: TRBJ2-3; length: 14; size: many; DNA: TGCGCCAGCAGTCGGCAGGGCGGGGCAGATACGCAGTATTTT; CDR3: CASSRQGGADTQYF
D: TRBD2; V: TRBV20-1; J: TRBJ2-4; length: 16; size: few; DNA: TGCAGTGCTAGAGGTTGGGCTAGCGGGGGGGAAAACATTCAGTACTTC; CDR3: CSARGWASGGENIQYF
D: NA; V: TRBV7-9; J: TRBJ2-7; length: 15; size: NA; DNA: TGTGCCAGCAGGTTAGCCGGGGCTCATGAGAACGAGCAGTACTTC; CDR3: CASRLAGAHENEQYF
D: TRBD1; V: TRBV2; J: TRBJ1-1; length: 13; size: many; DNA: TGTGCCAGCGTCAGAACAGGGGTTGCTGAAGCTTTCTTT; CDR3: CASVRTGVAEAFF
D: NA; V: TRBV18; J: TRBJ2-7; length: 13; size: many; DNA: TGTGCCAGCTCACCCCGGACAACGGACGAGCAGTACTTC; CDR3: CASSPRTTDEQYF
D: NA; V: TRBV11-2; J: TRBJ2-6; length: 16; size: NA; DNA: TGTGCCAGCAGTTCAAGGGCCAGCTCTGGGGCCAACGTCCTGACTTTC; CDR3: CASSSRASSGANVLTF
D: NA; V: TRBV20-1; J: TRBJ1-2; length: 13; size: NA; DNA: TGCAGTGCTAGAAACGAGTTTAACTATGACTACACCTTC; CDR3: CSARNEFNYDYTF
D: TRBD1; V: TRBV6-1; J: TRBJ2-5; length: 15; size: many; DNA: TGTGCCAGCAGTGAGGGGGACAGGGAACAAGAGACCCAGTACTTC; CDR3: CASSEGDREQETQYF
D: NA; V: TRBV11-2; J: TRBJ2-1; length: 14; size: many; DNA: TGTGCCAGCAGCTCGGCCCGCTCCTACAATGAGCAGTTCTTC; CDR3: CASSSARSYNEQFF
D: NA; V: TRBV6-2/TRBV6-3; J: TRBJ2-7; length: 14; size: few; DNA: TGTGCCAGCAGTTACGAGGGGAGAGACTTCGAGCAGTACTTC; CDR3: CASSYEGRDFEQYF
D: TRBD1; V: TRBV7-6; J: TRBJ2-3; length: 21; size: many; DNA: TGTGCCAGCAGCCAATTATTCAGGGGGGGACAGGGGGGCTACGGCACAGATACGCAGTATTTT; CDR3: CASSQLFRGGQGGYGTDTQYF
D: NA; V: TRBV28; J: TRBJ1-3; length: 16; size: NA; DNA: TGTGCCAGTTCTCTCCAATCACGGGGCTCTGGAAACACCATATATTTT; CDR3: CASSLQSRGSGNTIYF
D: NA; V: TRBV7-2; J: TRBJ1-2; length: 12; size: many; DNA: TGTGCCAGCAGCTTCCGCCACTATGGCTACACCTTC; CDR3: CASSFRHYGYTF
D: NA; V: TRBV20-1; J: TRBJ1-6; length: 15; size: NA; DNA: TGCAGTGCTAGCAGCCCAGGGGAAGGTAATTCACCCCTCCACTTT; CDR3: CSASSPGEGNSPLHF
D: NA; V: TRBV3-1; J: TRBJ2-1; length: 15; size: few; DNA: TGTGCCAGCAGCCAGTGGGGAAGCTCCTACAATGAGCAGTTCTTC; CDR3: CASSQWGSSYNEQFF